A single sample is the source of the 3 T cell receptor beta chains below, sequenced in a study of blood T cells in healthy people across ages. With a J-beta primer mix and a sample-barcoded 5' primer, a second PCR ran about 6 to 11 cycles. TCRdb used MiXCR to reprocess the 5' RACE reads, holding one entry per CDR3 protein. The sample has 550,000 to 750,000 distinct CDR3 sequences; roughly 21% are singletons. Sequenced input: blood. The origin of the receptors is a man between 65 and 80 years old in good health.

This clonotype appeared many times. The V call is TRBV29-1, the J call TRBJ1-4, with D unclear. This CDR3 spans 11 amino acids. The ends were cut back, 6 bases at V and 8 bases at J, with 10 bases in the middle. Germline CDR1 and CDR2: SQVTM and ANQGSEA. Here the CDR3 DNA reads TGCAGCGTCTACACGAGGGAAAAACTGTTTTTT. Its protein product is CSVYTREKLFF. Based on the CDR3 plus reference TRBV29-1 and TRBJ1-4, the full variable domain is SAVISQKPSRDICQRGTSLTIQCQVDSQVTMMFWYRQQPGQSLTLIATANQGSEATYESGFVIDKFPISRPNLTFSTLTVSNMSPEDSSIYLCSVYTREKLFFGSGTQLSVL.

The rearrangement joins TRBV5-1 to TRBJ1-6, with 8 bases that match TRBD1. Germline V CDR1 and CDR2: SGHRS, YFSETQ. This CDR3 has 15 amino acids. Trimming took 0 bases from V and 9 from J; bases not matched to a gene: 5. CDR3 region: CASSLASRGLSPLHF. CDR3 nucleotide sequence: TGCGCCAGCAGCTTGGCCTCCAGGGGGCTTTCACCCCTCCACTTT.

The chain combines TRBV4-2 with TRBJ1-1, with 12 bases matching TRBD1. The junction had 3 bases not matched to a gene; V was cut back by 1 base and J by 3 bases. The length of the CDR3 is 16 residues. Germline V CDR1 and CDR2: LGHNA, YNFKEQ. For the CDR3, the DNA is TGTGCCAGCAGCCAAGGGGGACAGGGGGCATACACTGAAGCTTTCTTT. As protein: CASSQGGQGAYTEAFF.